This T cell receptor (beta chain) is drawn from a study of blood T cell repertoires in COVID-19 (dated by TCRdb to the early 2020s). Context from the whole study: Samples from collaborators originated in the United States, Italy and Spain and spanned both the acute and convalescent phases of COVID-19. The material from the prospective study consisted of cDNA or gDNA derived from T cells, B-cell-depleted T cells, or PBMCs. Deeply sampled blood TCRbeta repertoires from subjects exposed to, actively infected with, or recovered from COVID-19 were included in the dataset. The repertoires were released in a freely available public database intended as a resource for research on the immune response to SARS-CoV-2. Samples came from the ongoing ImmuneRACE study (first 160 participants) plus 1,254 subjects from 6 global collaborators. Nearly every sample came with metadata listing a de-identified subject ID, COVID-19 status, age in years and sex. Where available, HLA class I and class II types were obtained from metadata supplied by the sample provider rather than from assay-based typing.

With respect to this clone: Its antigen is currently not known. One base away there is no much larger clone; base qualities are not given.

TCRbeta CDR3 regions were amplified from genomic DNA by means of the immunoSEQ Assay, a bias-controlled multiplex PCR. The original methods were these. The number of nucleated cells in each sample was estimated by amplification of reference gene primers within the assay. To quantify the absolute abundance of each unique TCRbeta CDR3 rearrangement, sequence reads were collapsed and filtered. Productive Simpson clonality was computed per sample as the square root of Simpson's diversity index over productive rearrangements. TCRdb took over this immuneACCESS table, retaining in-frame rearrangements with V and J assigned. Such tables are incomplete; in checked studies, under half of the missing clones stem from an unresolved V gene, and the remainder is unexplained. That table is the source of V, J and clone size, and D and trimming were worked out from the DNA. Present in this sample are under 200,000 clones, about 86% of which were seen just once. The ten most abundant clones make up 5.5% to 8.5% of the sample.

Each collaborating institution followed its own protocols to collect whole blood in K2EDTA tubes. Collaborator samples were shipped for TCRbeta analysis as frozen whole blood, isolated PBMCs, or DNA extracted from either sample type. Broader findings and caveats from the paper: The amount of clinical and demographic metadata varied by source and participant and was provided uncurated.

V and J are trimmed by 6 bases and 0 bases, and the gene matches miss 10 bases of the junction. In the germline V gene, CDR1 corresponds to ENHRY and CDR2 to SYGVKD. Spanning cysteine to phenylalanine, the CDR3 consists of 17 amino acids. Just CDR3 DNA is preserved here, 51 bases in frame from base 1. The sequence was obtained from a woman older than 75 in a cohort sampled during active or convalescent COVID-19. In this chain, TRBV10-3 is recombined with TRBJ1-1, with 10 bases in between that match TRBD1. The sample consisted of peripheral blood. Here is the DNA: TGTGCCATCAGCGTGGGACAGGGGTTCTTCATGAACACTGAAGCTTTCTTT. This sequence encodes CAISVGQGFFMNTEAFF.